This is a list of T cell receptor beta chains from one sample in a study of blood T cell repertoires in COVID-19. The table came from immunoSEQ multiplex PCR; TCRdb's copy has only in-frame clones and leaves some out. The table records over 250,000 clones, around 85% of them present only once. The sample comprised peripheral blood. Receptors were obtained from a woman in her 70s with acute or convalescent COVID-19. Each CDR3 is given with its conserved first and last residue. The order of the fields is V gene, D gene, clone size, J gene, CDR3 protein, CDR3 DNA. D genes are given only for firm matches. Some rows mark clone size as missing; the rest say once, few, many or name a class of expanded clone.

>TRBV5-4|TRBD2|.|TRBJ2-7
CASSRWDSGRAAEQYF
TGTGCCAGCAGCCGCTGGGACAGCGGGAGGGCAGCCGAGCAGTACTTC
>TRBV4-1|.|.|TRBJ2-1
CASSQDQGSSEQFF
TGCGCCAGCAGCCAAGATCAGGGGTCCAGTGAGCAGTTCTTC
>TRBV2|TRBD1|once|TRBJ2-2
CASRLGQGMPGELFF
TGTGCCAGCAGGCTTGGACAGGGGATGCCCGGGGAGCTGTTTTTT
>TRBV2|.|once|TRBJ2-1
CASSLVGGNEQFF
TGTGCCAGCTCCCTAGTAGGGGGCAATGAGCAGTTCTTC
>TRBV6-6|.|.|TRBJ2-7
CASSYTQASYEQYF
TGTGCCAGCAGTTACACCCAGGCCTCCTACGAGCAGTACTTC
>TRBV7-9|.|.|TRBJ2-2
CASSAFRGGELFF
TGTGCCAGCAGCGCTTTCAGGGGTGGGGAGCTGTTTTTT
>TRBV5-4|TRBD2|.|TRBJ2-1
CASSSLAGGNNEQFF
TGTGCCAGCAGCTCTTTAGCGGGGGGGAACAATGAGCAGTTCTTC
>TRBV4-1|.|.|TRBJ1-6
CASSQGGWNSPLHF
TGCGCCAGCAGCCAAGGGGGCTGGAATTCACCCCTCCACTTT
>TRBV2|TRBD2|.|TRBJ2-3
CASSELAGGRDTQYF
TGTGCCAGCAGTGAACTAGCGGGTGGGAGGGATACGCAGTATTTT
>TRBV5-1|.|.|TRBJ1-3
CASSSTGGNTIYF
TGCGCCAGCAGCTCGACGGGAGGAAACACCATATATTTT
>TRBV2|.|.|TRBJ1-2
CASSAAFNYGYTF
TGTGCCAGCAGTGCAGCCTTTAACTATGGCTACACCTTC
>TRBV5-1|.|.|TRBJ1-6
CASATQGRLSPLHF
TGCGCCAGCGCTACGCAGGGGCGTCTTTCACCCCTCCACTTT
>TRBV11-2|.|.|TRBJ2-5
CASSPGLEGTQYF
TGTGCCAGCAGCCCCGGACTGGAAGGGACCCAGTACTTC
>TRBV2|TRBD1|few|TRBJ1-1
CASHRGRGANTEAFF
TGTGCCAGCCACAGGGGGCGCGGGGCGAACACTGAAGCTTTCTTT
>TRBV9|TRBD1|.|TRBJ2-1
CASSLRGDRDLFF
TGTGCCAGCAGCCTCCGCGGTGACAGGGATTTGTTCTTC
>TRBV6-1|.|.|TRBJ2-5
CASSEGFRGSETQYF
TGTGCCAGCAGTGAAGGCTTCAGGGGATCGGAGACCCAGTACTTC
>TRBV2|TRBD1|.|TRBJ1-2
CASSVNRGGNYGYTF
TGTGCCAGCAGTGTTAACAGGGGTGGTAACTATGGCTACACCTTC
>TRBV19|TRBD1|.|TRBJ2-1
CASTDRGNEQFF
TGTGCCAGTACTGACAGGGGCAATGAGCAGTTCTTC
>TRBV12-3/TRBV12-4|.|.|TRBJ2-1
CASSLGTYNEQFF
TGTGCCAGCAGTCTCGGGACTTACAATGAGCAGTTCTTC
>TRBV5-5|.|.|TRBJ1-1
CASSLAYQRGRDTEAFF
TGTGCCAGCAGCTTGGCCTACCAGCGAGGGAGGGACACTGAAGCTTTCTTT
>TRBV7-9|TRBD1|.|TRBJ1-2
CASSYLPGQGDGYTF
TGTGCCAGCAGTTACCTACCGGGACAGGGGGATGGCTACACCTTC
>TRBV5-1|TRBD2|.|TRBJ2-1
CASSISGGPGEQFF
TGCGCCAGCAGCATTAGCGGGGGGCCTGGGGAGCAGTTCTTC
>TRBV29-1|TRBD2|.|TRBJ2-1
CSVRSGGADEQFF
TGCAGCGTCCGAAGCGGGGGGGCAGATGAGCAGTTCTTC
>TRBV2|TRBD1|few|TRBJ2-2
CASNGGRGLTGELFF
TGTGCCAGCAATGGCGGCAGGGGGTTGACCGGGGAGCTGTTTTTT
>TRBV27|TRBD2|.|TRBJ2-3
CASNGLGSSGGGTDTQYF
TGTGCCAGCAACGGGCTAGGTTCTAGCGGGGGTGGGACAGATACGCAGTATTTT
>TRBV7-9|.|.|TRBJ2-3
CASTPPDSVARRSSTDTQYF
TGTGCCAGCACCCCGCCCGATAGCGTTGCCCGACGTTCTAGCACAGATACGCAGTATTTT
>TRBV4-2|TRBD1|once|TRBJ1-1
CASSRETGEEAFF
TGTGCCAGCAGCCGAGAGACAGGGGAAGAAGCTTTCTTT
>TRBV3-1/TRBV3-2|TRBD1|.|TRBJ1-3
CASNDRGDTIYF
TGTGCCAGCAACGACAGGGGCGACACCATATATTTT
>TRBV3-1/TRBV3-2|.|.|TRBJ1-1
CASSQGGNTEAFF
TGTGCCAGCAGCCAAGGGGGCAACACTGAAGCTTTCTTT
>TRBV3-1/TRBV3-2|TRBD1|.|TRBJ2-1
CASSLTGVYNEQFF
TGTGCCAGCAGCCTGACAGGGGTTTACAATGAGCAGTTCTTC
>TRBV14|.|.|TRBJ2-3
CASSQMTTARTQYF
TGTGCCAGCAGCCAAATGACTACAGCAAGGACGCAGTATTTT
>TRBV7-6|.|.|TRBJ2-3
CASSSGGTDTQYF
TGTGCCAGCAGCTCAGGGGGCACAGATACGCAGTATTTT
>TRBV3-1/TRBV3-2|.|.|TRBJ2-1
CASTGTYNEQFF
TGTGCCAGCACGGGGACCTACAATGAGCAGTTCTTC
>TRBV27|TRBD1|.|TRBJ2-5
CASSTLLTGEETQYF
TGTGCCAGCAGTACCCTCTTAACAGGGGAAGAGACCCAGTACTTC
>TRBV6-5|TRBD1|.|TRBJ1-1
CASSYSGQGNTEAFF
TGTGCCAGCAGTTACTCGGGACAGGGCAACACTGAAGCTTTCTTT
>TRBV7-2|TRBD2|.|TRBJ2-1
CASSPSGAHNEQFF
TGTGCCAGCAGCCCTAGCGGGGCGCACAATGAGCAGTTCTTC
>TRBV5-1|TRBD1|.|TRBJ1-2
CASSFQTGASNYGYTF
TGCGCCAGCAGCTTCCAGACAGGGGCCTCTAACTATGGCTACACCTTC